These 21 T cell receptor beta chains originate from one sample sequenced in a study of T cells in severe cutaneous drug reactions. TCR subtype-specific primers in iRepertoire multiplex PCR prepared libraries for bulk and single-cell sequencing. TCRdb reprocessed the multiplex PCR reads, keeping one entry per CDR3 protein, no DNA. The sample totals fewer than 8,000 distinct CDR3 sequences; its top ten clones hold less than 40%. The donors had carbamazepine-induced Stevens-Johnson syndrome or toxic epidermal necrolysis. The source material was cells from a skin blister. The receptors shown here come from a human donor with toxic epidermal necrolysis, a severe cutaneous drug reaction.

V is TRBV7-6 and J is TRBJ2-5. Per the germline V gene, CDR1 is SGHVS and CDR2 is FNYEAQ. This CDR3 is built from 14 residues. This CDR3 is CASSLKPDQETQYF.

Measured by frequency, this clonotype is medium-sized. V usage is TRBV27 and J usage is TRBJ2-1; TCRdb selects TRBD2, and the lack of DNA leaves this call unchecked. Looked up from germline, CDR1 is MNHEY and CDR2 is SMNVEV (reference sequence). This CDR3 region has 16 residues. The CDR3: CASSLSSGSSYNEQFF.

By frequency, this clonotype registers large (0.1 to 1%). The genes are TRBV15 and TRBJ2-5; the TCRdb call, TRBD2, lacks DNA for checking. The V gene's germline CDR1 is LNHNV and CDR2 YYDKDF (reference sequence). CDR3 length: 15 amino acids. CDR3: CATSRASGIKETQYF.

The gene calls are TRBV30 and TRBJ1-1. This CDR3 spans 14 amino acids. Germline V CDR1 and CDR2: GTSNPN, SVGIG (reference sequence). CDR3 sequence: CAWSVRRGNTEAFF.

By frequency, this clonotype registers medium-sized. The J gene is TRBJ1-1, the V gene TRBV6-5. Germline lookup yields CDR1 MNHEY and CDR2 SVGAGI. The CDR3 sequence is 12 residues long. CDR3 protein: CASRSEGVEAFF.

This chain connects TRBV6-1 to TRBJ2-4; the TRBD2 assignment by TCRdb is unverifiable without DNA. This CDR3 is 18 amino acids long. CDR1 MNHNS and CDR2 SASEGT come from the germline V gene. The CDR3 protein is CASSERRVILSGIHSQYF.

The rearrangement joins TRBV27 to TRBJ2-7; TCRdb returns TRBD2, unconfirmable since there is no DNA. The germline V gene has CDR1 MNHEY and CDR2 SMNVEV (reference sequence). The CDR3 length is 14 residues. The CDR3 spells CASSPGTSLREQYF.

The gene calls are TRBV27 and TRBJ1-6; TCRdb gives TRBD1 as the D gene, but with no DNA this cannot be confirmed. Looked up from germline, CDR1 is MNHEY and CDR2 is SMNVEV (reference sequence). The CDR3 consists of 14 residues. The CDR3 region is CASSVGQGRSPLHF.

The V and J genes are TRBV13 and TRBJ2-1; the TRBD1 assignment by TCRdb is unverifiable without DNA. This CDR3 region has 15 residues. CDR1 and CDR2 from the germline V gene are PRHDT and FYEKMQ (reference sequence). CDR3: CASSPVGGTYNEQFF.

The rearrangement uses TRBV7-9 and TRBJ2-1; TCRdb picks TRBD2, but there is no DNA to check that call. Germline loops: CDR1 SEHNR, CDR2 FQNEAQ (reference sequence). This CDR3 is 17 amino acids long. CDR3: CASSLADLAGVSHEQFF.

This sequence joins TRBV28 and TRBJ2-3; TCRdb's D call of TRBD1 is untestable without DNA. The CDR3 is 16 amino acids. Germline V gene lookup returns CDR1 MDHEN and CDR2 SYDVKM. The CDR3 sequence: CASSPGGGGWADTQYF.

The CDR3 protein is CASSPGTELLNTEAFF. The rearrangement uses TRBV7-6 and TRBJ1-1; TCRdb names TRBD1, which stays unverified in the absence of DNA. This CDR3 contains 16 residues. The V gene's germline CDR1 is SGHVS and CDR2 FNYEAQ.

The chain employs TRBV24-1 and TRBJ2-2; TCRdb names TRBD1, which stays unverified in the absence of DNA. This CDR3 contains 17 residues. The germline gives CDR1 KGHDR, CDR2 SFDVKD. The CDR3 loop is CATSDFGQAGRTGELFF.

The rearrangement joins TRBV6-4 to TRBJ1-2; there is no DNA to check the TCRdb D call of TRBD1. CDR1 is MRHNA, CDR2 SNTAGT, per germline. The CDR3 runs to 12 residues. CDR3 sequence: CASRPGQGNYTF.

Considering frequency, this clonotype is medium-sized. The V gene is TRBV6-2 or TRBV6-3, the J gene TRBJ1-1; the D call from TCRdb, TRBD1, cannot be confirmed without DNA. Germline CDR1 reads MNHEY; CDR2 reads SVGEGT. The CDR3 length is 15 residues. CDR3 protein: CASSSWTGWDTEAFF.

The CDR3 is CAWIGANAPRGNYGYTF. The rearrangement links TRBV30 to TRBJ1-2; TCRdb proposes TRBD1, but this gene call is untestable without DNA. Germline CDR1 GTSNPN, CDR2 SVGIG (reference sequence). The CDR3 extends over 17 amino acids.

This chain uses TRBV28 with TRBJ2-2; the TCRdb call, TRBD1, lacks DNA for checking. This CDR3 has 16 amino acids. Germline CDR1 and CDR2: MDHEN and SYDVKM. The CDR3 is CASSSPHRGGTGELFF.

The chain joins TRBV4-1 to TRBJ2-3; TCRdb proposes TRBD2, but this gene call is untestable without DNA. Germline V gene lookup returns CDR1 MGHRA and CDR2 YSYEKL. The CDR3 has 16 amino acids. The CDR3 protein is CASSLGASGHTDTQYF.

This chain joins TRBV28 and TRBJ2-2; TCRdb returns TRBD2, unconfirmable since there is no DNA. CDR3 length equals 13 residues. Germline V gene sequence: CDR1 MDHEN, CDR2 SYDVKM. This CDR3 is CASSLTAAGELFF.

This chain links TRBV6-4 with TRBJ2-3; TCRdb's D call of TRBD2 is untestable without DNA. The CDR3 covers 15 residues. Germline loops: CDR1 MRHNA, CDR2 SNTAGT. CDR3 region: CASSEGRESTDTQYF.

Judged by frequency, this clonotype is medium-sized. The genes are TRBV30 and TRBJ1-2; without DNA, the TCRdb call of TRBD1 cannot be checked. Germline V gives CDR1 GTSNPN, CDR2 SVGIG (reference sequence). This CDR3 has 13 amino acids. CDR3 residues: CAWIGEGTYGYTF. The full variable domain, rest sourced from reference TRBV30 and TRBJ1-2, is SQTIHQWPATLVQPVGSPLSLECTVEGTSNPNLYWYRQAAGRGLQLLFYSVGIGQISSEVPQNLSASRPQDRQFILSSKKLLLSDSGFYLCAWIGEGTYGYTFGSGTRLTVV.